This T cell receptor beta chain was sequenced for a study of neurological immune-mediated disorders. CDR3 size: 14 residues. Trimming removed 4 bases from V and 8 bases from J, with 15 bases in between. Unsorted libraries were prepared from 2 million PBMCs that had been stored at -80 C. This clonotype was seen ten or more times. What it binds is unknown. The cDNA was synthesized by means of template-switch 5'RACE, which was carried out with 10-nucleotide random UMIs. TCRdb re-called the 5' RACE reads through MiXCR, storing one row per CDR3 protein. The table has 35,000 to 45,000 distinct CDR3 sequences, 11% to 15% seen once. Whole-study results and caveats: No CDR3 amino acid sequences recurred among expanded clones across subjects, suggesting private repertoires in all groups.

The chain couples TRBV12-3 or TRBV12-4 to TRBJ1-5; D is possibly TRBD1 (6 bases). Sequencing was performed on PBMCs. This TCR came from a woman aged 45-65 years with HTLV-1-associated myelopathy (HAM/TSP). CDR3 sequence reads: CASSSDRSPKPQHF. CDR3 in DNA: TGTGCCAGCAGTTCCGACAGGTCCCCTAAGCCCCAGCATTTT.